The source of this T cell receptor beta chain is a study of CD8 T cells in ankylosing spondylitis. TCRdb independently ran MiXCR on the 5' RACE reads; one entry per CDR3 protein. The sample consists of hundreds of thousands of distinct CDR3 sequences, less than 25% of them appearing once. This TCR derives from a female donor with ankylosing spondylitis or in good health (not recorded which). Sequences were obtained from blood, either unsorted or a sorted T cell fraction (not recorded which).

CDR3 sequence (DNA): TGTGCCAGCAGCTTCTCCGGGACCGAAAAGGCCGGGCAGTTCTTC. This gives the protein CASSFSGTEKAGQFF. The V and J genes are TRBV7-2 and TRBJ2-1, with D perhaps being TRBD1 or TRBD2 (5 bases each). The CDR3 spans 15 residues. V shed 3 bases and J shed 12 bases, with 21 bases lying between them. Germline loops: CDR1 SGHTA, CDR2 FQGNSA.